This paragraph reports one T cell receptor beta chain. What it recognizes is unknown. This specimen belongs to a study of monozygotic twins with inflammatory bowel disease. Study results and limitations: Reduced clonotype sharing with other individuals was observed in IBD patients relative to healthy twins, especially with disease activity. Healthy co-twins had higher TCRbeta inverse Simpson diversity than their IBD twins.

CDR3 length: 15 amino acids. Germline CDR1 LNHDA, CDR2 SQIVND (reference sequence). Eight separate reactions per sample yielded the cDNA. Molecular identifiers with 6-nucleotide sample barcodes were added during cDNA synthesis via template switching. From the 5' RACE reads, TCRdb lists one entry per CDR3 protein and no DNA. The sample has about 300,000 distinct CDR3 sequences. The source material was blood. The sequence was obtained from a human donor with ulcerative colitis or Crohn's disease, or a healthy co-twin of an affected twin (not recorded which). The chain carries TRBV19 and TRBJ1-2. CDR3 sequence: CASTGWTVANYGYTF. The whole variable domain, remainder taken from reference TRBV19 and TRBJ1-2, is DGGITQSPKYLFRKEGQNVTLSCEQNLNHDAMYWYRQDPGQGLRLIYYSQIVNDFQKGDIAEGYSVSREKKESFPLTVTSAQKNPTAFYLCASTGWTVANYGYTFGSGTRLTVV.